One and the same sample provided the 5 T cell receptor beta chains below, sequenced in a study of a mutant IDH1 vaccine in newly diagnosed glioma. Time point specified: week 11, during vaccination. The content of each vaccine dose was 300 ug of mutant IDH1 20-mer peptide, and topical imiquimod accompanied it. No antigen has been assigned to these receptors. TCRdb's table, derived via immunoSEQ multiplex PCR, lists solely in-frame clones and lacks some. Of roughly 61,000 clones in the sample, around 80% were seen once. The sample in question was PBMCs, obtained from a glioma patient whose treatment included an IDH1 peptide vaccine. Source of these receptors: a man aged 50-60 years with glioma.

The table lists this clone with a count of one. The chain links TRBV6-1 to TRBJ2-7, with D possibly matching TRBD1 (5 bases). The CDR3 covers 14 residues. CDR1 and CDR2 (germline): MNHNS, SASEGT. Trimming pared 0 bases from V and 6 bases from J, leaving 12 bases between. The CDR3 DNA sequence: TGTGCCAGCAGTGAAGCCGCAGGGATGGGCGAGCAGTACTTC. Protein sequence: CASSEAAGMGEQYF.

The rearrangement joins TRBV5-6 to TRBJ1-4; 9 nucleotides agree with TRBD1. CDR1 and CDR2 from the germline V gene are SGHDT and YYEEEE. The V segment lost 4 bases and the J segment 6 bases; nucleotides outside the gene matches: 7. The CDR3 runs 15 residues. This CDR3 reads CASSMTGGDDEKLFF. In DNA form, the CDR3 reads TGTGCCAGCAGCATGACAGGGGGAGATGATGAAAAACTGTTTTTT.

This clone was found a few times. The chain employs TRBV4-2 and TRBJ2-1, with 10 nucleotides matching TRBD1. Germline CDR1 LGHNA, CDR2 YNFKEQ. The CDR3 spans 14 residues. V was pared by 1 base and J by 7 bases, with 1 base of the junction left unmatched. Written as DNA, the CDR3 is TGTGCCAGCAGCCAAGGGACAGGGGGGAATGAGCAGTTCTTC. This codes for CASSQGTGGNEQFF.

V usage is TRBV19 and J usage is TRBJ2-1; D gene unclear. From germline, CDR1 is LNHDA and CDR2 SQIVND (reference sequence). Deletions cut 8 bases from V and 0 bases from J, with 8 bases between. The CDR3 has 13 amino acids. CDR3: CASGLSSYNEQFF. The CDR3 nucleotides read TGTGCCAGTGGCTTAAGCTCCTACAATGAGCAGTTCTTC. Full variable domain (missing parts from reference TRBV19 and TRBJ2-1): DGGITQSPKYLFRKEGQNVTLSCEQNLNHDAMYWYRQDPGQGLRLIYYSQIVNDFQKGDIAEGYSVSREKKESFPLTVTSAQKNPTAFYLCASGLSSYNEQFFGPGTRLTVL.

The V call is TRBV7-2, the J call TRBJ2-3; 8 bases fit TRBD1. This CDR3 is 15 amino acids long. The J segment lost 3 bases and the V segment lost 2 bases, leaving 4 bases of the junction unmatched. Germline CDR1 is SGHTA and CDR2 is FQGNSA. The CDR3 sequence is CASSLNGQGTDTQYF. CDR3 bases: TGTGCCAGCAGCTTAAACGGACAGGGAACAGATACGCAGTATTTT.